These 14 T cell receptor beta chains share one sample of origin, sequenced in a study of regulatory and conventional T cells in RAG deficiency. The sorted conventional CD4+ T cells were CD25-low and CD127-high, with genomic DNA sequenced. Clones were sequenced by immunoSEQ multiplex PCR, and TCRdb holds only the in-frame ones, with some missing. The data contain 30,000 to 40,000 clones, about 70% of them singletons. These same data were also listed under a study on regulatory T cells. From that study: Amplification used 52 TRBV primers and 13 TRBJ primers.

Sequenced sample: CD4+ effector T cells sorted from blood. The receptor source for this set is a human donor in good health.

The genes are TRBV5-4 and TRBJ2-5; 13 bases align to TRBD2. The CDR3 sequence is 15 residues long. The junction had 6 bases not matched to a gene; V was cut back by 4 bases and J by 6 bases. Germline CDR1 is SGHNT and CDR2 is YYREEE (reference sequence). The CDR3 spells CASSDRTSGGQTQYF. Written as DNA, the CDR3 is TGTGCCAGCAGCGACAGGACTAGCGGGGGACAGACCCAGTACTTC. The entire variable domain, with the rest obtained from reference TRBV5-4 and TRBJ2-5, is as follows: ETGVTQSPTHLIKTRGQQVTLRCSSQSGHNTVSWYQQALGQGPQFIFQYYREEENGRGNFPPRFSGLQFPNYSSELNVNALELDDSALYLCASSDRTSGGQTQYFGPGTRLLVL.

The chain recombines TRBV25-1 with TRBJ2-7; TRBD2 agrees at 8 bases. The trim removed 3 bases at V and 2 bases at J, leaving 3 bases unmatched. The CDR3 contains 14 residues. Germline V gene lookup returns CDR1 MGHDK and CDR2 SYGVNS. In DNA form, the CDR3 reads TGTGCCAGCAGTGATTTAGCGGGGCCCTACGAGCAGTACTTC. This translates into CASSDLAGPYEQYF.

The table lists this clone with a few counts. This chain uses TRBV7-3 with TRBJ1-5; a possible D gene is TRBD1 (6 bases). This CDR3 spans 13 amino acids. Trimming took 5 bases from V and 8 from J, leaving 13 bases between them. The germline V gene encodes CDR1 SGHTA and CDR2 FQGTGA. The CDR3 reads CASSLRDTKPQHF. The CDR3 coding sequence is TGTGCCAGCAGCCTCCGGGACACTAAGCCCCAGCATTTT.

CDR3 region: CASSYDRGGYTF. As DNA, the CDR3 is TGCGCCAGCAGCTACGACCGAGGGGGCTACACCTTC. The gene calls are TRBV5-1 and TRBJ1-2; D is uncertain. Germline V gene data show CDR1 as SGHRS and CDR2 as YFSETQ. This CDR3 is 12 amino acids long. Deletions cut 3 bases from V and 8 bases from J, with 11 bases between.

This chain connects TRBV9 to TRBJ2-5, with D possibly being TRBD1 (6 bases). This CDR3 spans 16 amino acids. Looked up from germline, CDR1 is SGDLS and CDR2 is YYNGEE. The V end was cut by 0 bases, the J end by 2 bases, with 14 bases between. The CDR3 region is CASSVALRGRQETQYF. The CDR3 nucleotides are TGTGCCAGCAGCGTAGCTCTCAGGGGACGACAAGAGACCCAGTACTTC.

The chain employs TRBV7-9 and TRBJ2-7, with D hard to call. CDR1 SEHNR and CDR2 FQNEAQ come from the germline V gene (reference sequence). Trimming removed 2 bases from V and 5 bases from J, with 16 bases in between. This CDR3 comprises 15 residues. DNA for the CDR3: TGTGCCAGCAGCTTAAGGCCGACGGAAGGAAACGAGCAGTACTTC. Translated: CASSLRPTEGNEQYF.

The chain couples TRBV18 to TRBJ2-1, with TRBD1 matching over 7 bases. Germline V CDR1 and CDR2: KGHSH, LQKENI. V shed 6 bases and J 6 bases; nucleotides not matched to a gene: 14. CDR3 size: 16 residues. CDR3 loop: CASSFRSAGGFNEQFF. In nucleotides, the CDR3 is TGTGCCAGCTCCTTCCGAAGTGCAGGGGGATTCAATGAGCAGTTCTTC.

The chain links TRBV11-1 to TRBJ1-3; D is perhaps TRBD1 (5 bases). Germline-derived CDR1 and CDR2 are SGHAT and FQDESV (reference sequence). The V and J ends lost 5 bases and 0 bases respectively, with 17 bases between them. This CDR3 is 17 amino acids long. The CDR3 region is CASSSRDGRSSGNTIYF. The DNA for the CDR3 is TGTGCCAGCAGCAGCCGGGACGGGAGATCCTCTGGAAACACCATATATTTT.

The V and J genes are TRBV5-1 and TRBJ2-3; no clear D gene. Looked up from germline, CDR1 is SGHRS and CDR2 is YFSETQ. Trimming took off 4 bases at V and 1 base at J, with 13 bases between the two ends. The CDR3 has 15 residues. As DNA, the CDR3 is TGCGCCAGCAGCCCCTTAGGTCTCGGCACAGATACGCAGTATTTT. It translates to CASSPLGLGTDTQYF. Together with reference TRBV5-1 and TRBJ2-3, the CDR3 gives the full variable domain: KAGVTQTPRYLIKTRGQQVTLSCSPISGHRSVSWYQQTPGQGLQFLFEYFSETQRNKGNFPGRFSGRQFSNSRSEMNVSTLELGDSALYLCASSPLGLGTDTQYFGPGTRLTVL.

The chain carries TRBV28 and TRBJ1-1; D remains ambiguous. Trimming left V 4 bases short and J 0 bases short, with 12 bases between. Germline assignment: CDR1 MDHEN and CDR2 SYDVKM. The CDR3 runs to 15 residues. The CDR3 bases are TGTGCCAGCAGTTCACCTGTCCCGATGAACACTGAAGCTTTCTTT. Translating it yields CASSSPVPMNTEAFF.

V usage is TRBV29-1 and J usage is TRBJ1-1; D is undetermined. This CDR3 contains 14 residues. Trimming left V 4 bases short and J 1 base short, with 13 bases between. CDR1 is SQVTM, CDR2 ANQGSEA, per germline. CDR3 protein: CSVGRAVPNTEAFF. For the CDR3, the DNA is TGCAGCGTTGGTAGGGCAGTGCCGAACACTGAAGCTTTCTTT.

This clone was detected only once. This chain connects TRBV19 to TRBJ1-1, with a tentative D call TRBD1 (5 bases). Germline values: CDR1 LNHDA, CDR2 SQIVND (reference sequence). The CDR3 spans 15 residues. The V gene lost 1 base and the J gene lost 1 base, with 10 bases spanning the gap. CDR3 in amino acids: CASSIARGGNTEAFF. CDR3 sequence (DNA): TGTGCCAGTAGTATAGCTAGGGGCGGGAACACTGAAGCTTTCTTT. Based on the CDR3 plus reference TRBV19 and TRBJ1-1, the full variable domain is DGGITQSPKYLFRKEGQNVTLSCEQNLNHDAMYWYRQDPGQGLRLIYYSQIVNDFQKGDIAEGYSVSREKKESFPLTVTSAQKNPTAFYLCASSIARGGNTEAFFGQGTRLTVV.

This clone was counted only a few times. The genes are TRBV6-5 and TRBJ1-2; tentative D call: TRBD1 (5 bases). With 0 bases removed from V and 4 bases from J, the gap between germline ends came to 12 bases. Germline loops: CDR1 MNHEY, CDR2 SVGAGI. This CDR3 is 15 amino acids long. The CDR3 sequence is CASSYSGRAAYGYTF. DNA for the CDR3: TGTGCCAGCAGTTACTCGGGGCGGGCGGCCTATGGCTACACCTTC.

This chain connects TRBV14 to TRBJ2-7; 7 bases line up with TRBD1. Trimming cost V 3 bases and J 3 bases; bases outside gene matches: 11. This CDR3 contains 16 residues. Germline lookup yields CDR1 SGHDN and CDR2 FVKESK. The CDR3 coding sequence is TGTGCCAGCAGCCACGGTACCCGACAGGGCATCTACGAGCAGTACTTC. Its translation: CASSHGTRQGIYEQYF.